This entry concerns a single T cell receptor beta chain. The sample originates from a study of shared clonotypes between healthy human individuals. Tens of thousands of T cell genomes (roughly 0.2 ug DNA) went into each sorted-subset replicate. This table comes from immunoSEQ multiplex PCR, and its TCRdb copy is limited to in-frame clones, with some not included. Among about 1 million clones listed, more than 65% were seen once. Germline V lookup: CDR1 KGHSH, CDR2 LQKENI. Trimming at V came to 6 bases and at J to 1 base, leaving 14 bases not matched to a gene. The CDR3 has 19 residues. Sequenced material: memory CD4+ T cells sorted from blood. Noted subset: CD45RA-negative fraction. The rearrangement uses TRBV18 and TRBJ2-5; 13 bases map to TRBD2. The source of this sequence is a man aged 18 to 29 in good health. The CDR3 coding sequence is TGTGCCAGCTCCCTTCTCCCCCCAAGACTAGCGGGGGGCCAAGAGACCCAGTACTTC. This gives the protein CASSLLPPRLAGGQETQYF.